A single sample is the source of the 7 T cell receptor beta chains below, sequenced in a study of T cells after yellow fever vaccination. MiXCR, applied by TCRdb to the 5' RACE reads, yields one record per CDR3 protein. The data show nearly 300,000 distinct CDR3 sequences, with about 10% seen just once and about 3.7% held by the top ten. The source material was CD4+ T cells sorted from PBMCs, sampled 5 days after the yellow fever booster vaccination. The receptors derive from a man between 18 and 29 years old who received the YFV17D yellow fever vaccine.

In its sample, this clonotype was seen a few times. V usage is TRBV20-1 and J usage is TRBJ1-1, with a tentative D call TRBD1 (5 bases). The CDR3 has 13 residues. Germline CDR1 DFQATT, CDR2 SNEGSKA (reference sequence). V was shortened by 4 bases and J by 1 base, with 10 bases between the two germline ends. Here the CDR3 DNA reads TGCAGTGCTATGGAGAGGGGGAACACTGAAGCTTTCTTT. As protein: CSAMERGNTEAFF.

This clonotype occurred a few times. The V gene is TRBV7-4, the J gene TRBJ1-3, with a possible D match to TRBD1 (6 bases). The CDR3 length is 14 residues. Per germline, CDR1 SGHVT and CDR2 SQSDAQ. Trimming shortened V by 6 bases and J by 4 bases, and 13 bases separated the two germline ends. CDR3 sequence: CASSTGFYGNTIYF. In DNA form, the CDR3 reads TGTGCCAGCAGTACAGGGTTTTACGGAAACACCATATATTTT. Supplemented by reference TRBV7-4 and TRBJ1-3, the full variable domain reads GAGVSQSPRYKVAKRGRDVALRCDSISGHVTLYWYRQTLGQGSEVLTYSQSDAQRDKSGRPSGRFSAERPERSVSTLKIQRTEQGDSAVYLCASSTGFYGNTIYFGEGSWLTVV.

V usage is TRBV6-2 or TRBV6-3 and J usage is TRBJ2-3; the D is unclear. The V end lost 3 bases, the J end lost 1 base, and 17 bases lay between the germline ends. Germline assignment: CDR1 MNHEY and CDR2 SVGEGT. CDR3 length: 17 residues. The CDR3 loop reads CASSYVPTPFRTDTQYF. Here the CDR3 DNA reads TGTGCCAGCAGTTATGTTCCCACACCGTTCCGCACAGATACGCAGTATTTT.

This clonotype was seen many times. V and J are TRBV7-2 and TRBJ2-2; no clear D gene. Trimming pared 5 bases from V and 2 bases from J, leaving 9 bases between. Germline assignment: CDR1 SGHTA and CDR2 FQGNSA. The CDR3 spans 14 residues. In DNA form, the CDR3 reads TGTGCCAGCAGCCCGGGCGGCAACACCGGGGAGCTGTTTTTT. It codes for CASSPGGNTGELFF. Combining the CDR3 with reference TRBV7-2 and TRBJ2-2 gives the whole variable domain GAGVSQSPSNKVTEKGKDVELRCDPISGHTALYWYRQSLGQGLEFLIYFQGNSAPDKSGLPSDRFSAERTGGSVSTLTIQRTQQEDSAVYLCASSPGGNTGELFFGEGSRLTVL.

Only a few counts were recorded for this clonotype. The chain is built from TRBV20-1 and TRBJ2-1; D tentatively fits TRBD1 or TRBD2 (5 bases each). V lost 0 bases, J lost 12 bases, and 15 bases lay in between. Per the germline V gene, CDR1 is DFQATT and CDR2 is SNEGSKA (reference sequence). This CDR3 has 13 amino acids. The CDR3 reads CSARETPRGPQFF. CDR3 nucleotide sequence: TGCAGTGCTAGAGAGACCCCCCGGGGACCGCAGTTCTTC.

This chain connects TRBV18 to TRBJ2-4, with 9 bases that match TRBD1. Germline V gene data show CDR1 as KGHSH and CDR2 as LQKENI. This CDR3 has 16 amino acids. The ends lost 3 bases at V and 9 bases at J; junction bases unmatched: 12. This CDR3 reads CASSPKPGQGRGIQYF. Written as DNA, the CDR3 is TGTGCCAGCTCACCCAAGCCGGGACAGGGAAGGGGCATTCAGTACTTC.

This clonotype was found a few times. The chain carries TRBV3-1 and TRBJ1-6; D unresolved. Per the germline V gene, CDR1 is LGHDT and CDR2 is YNNKEL (reference sequence). This CDR3 is built from 13 residues. The germline V and J ends were trimmed by 4 bases and 8 bases, with 9 bases remaining between them. The CDR3, as DNA: TGTGCCAGCAGCCTCCGTAAGGATTCACCCCTCCACTTT. Its protein is CASSLRKDSPLHF.